This T cell receptor (beta chain) was sequenced during a study of cytomegalovirus exposure and HLA in healthy donors. Study-wide background: Early released data had approximately 86 million unique TCRs, all coming from HLA-typed donors. Notes on the study in general: Later genetic work tied a missense DCLRE1C variant to beta-chain V and J trimming.

Germline CDR1 MNHEY, CDR2 SMNVEV (reference sequence). V lost 6 bases and J lost 2; bases outside the gene matches: 4. There are 15 residues in the CDR3. The PCR employed 60 Vbeta primers together with 13 Jbeta primers. Using immunoSEQ multiplex PCR, the repertoire was profiled, and TCRdb retains in-frame clones only, with some absent. This table has roughly 180,000 clones, about 80% appearing once. In the case of this clone: Its antigen is not identified.

Sequencing used PBMCs. This TCR was recovered from a man younger than 40 in good health and CMV-seropositive. This chain links TRBV27 with TRBJ2-5, with TRBD2 matching over 12 bases. CDR3 residues: CASRRTSGVQETQYF. The CDR3 nucleotides are TGTGCCAGCAGACGGACTAGCGGGGTGCAAGAGACCCAGTACTTC.